Listed below are T cell receptor beta chains from one sample, sequenced in a study of vaccination effects on CD4 cells after COVID-19. For these receptors, no antigen is known. The protocol was immunoSEQ multiplex PCR, while the TCRdb copy is restricted to in-frame clones and leaves out a portion. The data show about 66,000 clones, roughly 80% seen once. This specimen consisted of CD4+ T cells from PBMCs cultured with HCoV-OC43 spike peptides, obtained after COVID-19 vaccination. All receptors derive from a human donor who received a COVID-19 vaccine. The CDR3 runs from the conserved cysteine through the conserved F or W. Each record gives: D gene, J gene, V gene, clone size, CDR3 DNA, CDR3 protein. A D gene is named only where the DNA matches it firmly. Expanded clones get a size class; other rows say once, few or many, or leave the size out.

d_call: -
j_call: TRBJ1-3
v_call: TRBV30
clone_size: -
cdr3_nt: TGTGCCTGGACCTGGGCCGGGGGCCTCTCTGGAAACACCATATATTTT
cdr3_aa: CAWTWAGGLSGNTIYF

d_call: -
j_call: TRBJ1-1
v_call: TRBV10-1
clone_size: few
cdr3_nt: TGCGCCAGCAGTGAGTACGGGACGCCCGGCAGTACTGAAGCTTTCTTT
cdr3_aa: CASSEYGTPGSTEAFF

d_call: -
j_call: TRBJ1-5
v_call: TRBV10-3
clone_size: -
cdr3_nt: TGTGCCATCAGTGCGGAAACGGCCAATCAGCCCCAGCATTTT
cdr3_aa: CAISAETANQPQHF

d_call: -
j_call: TRBJ1-1
v_call: TRBV19
clone_size: -
cdr3_nt: TGTGCCAGTAGTGGAGGGTTTCCGGGCAACCTTAAAGCTTTCTTT
cdr3_aa: CASSGGFPGNLKAFF

d_call: -
j_call: TRBJ1-2
v_call: TRBV7-3
clone_size: few
cdr3_nt: TGTGCCAGCAGCCCATCTGGAACTAACTATGGCTACACCTTC
cdr3_aa: CASSPSGTNYGYTF

d_call: TRBD1
j_call: TRBJ2-3
v_call: TRBV10-1
clone_size: -
cdr3_nt: TGCGCCAGCAGTGAGGGACAGGGGTTGGATACGCAGTATTTT
cdr3_aa: CASSEGQGLDTQYF

d_call: -
j_call: TRBJ1-2
v_call: TRBV14
clone_size: medium-sized
cdr3_nt: TGTGCCAGCAGCCAATCAAGGAACTATGGCTACACCTTC
cdr3_aa: CASSQSRNYGYTF

d_call: -
j_call: TRBJ1-1
v_call: TRBV9
clone_size: -
cdr3_nt: TGTGCCAGCAGCCGACCTCCGGGAACTGAAGCTTTCTTT
cdr3_aa: CASSRPPGTEAFF

d_call: TRBD2
j_call: TRBJ2-5
v_call: TRBV9
clone_size: -
cdr3_nt: TGTGCCAGCAGCGCGCTTCCTCTAGCGGGTGCAGAGACCCAGTACTTC
cdr3_aa: CASSALPLAGAETQYF

d_call: -
j_call: TRBJ1-2
v_call: TRBV6-2/TRBV6-3
clone_size: once
cdr3_nt: TGTGCCAGCAGTTACGCGGACCGAGCGGGGGCCAATGGCTACACCTTC
cdr3_aa: CASSYADRAGANGYTF

d_call: TRBD2
j_call: TRBJ2-5
v_call: TRBV5-6
clone_size: once
cdr3_nt: TGTGCCAGCAGCTTGTATACGGGAGCGGGGGGGCGAGAGACCCAGTACTTC
cdr3_aa: CASSLYTGAGGRETQYF

d_call: -
j_call: TRBJ2-3
v_call: TRBV9
clone_size: -
cdr3_nt: TGTGCCAGCAGCGTAGGTGCCGCACCCCTTGAGGATACGCAGTATTTT
cdr3_aa: CASSVGAAPLEDTQYF

d_call: -
j_call: TRBJ2-2
v_call: TRBV5-6
clone_size: -
cdr3_nt: TGTGCCAGCAGCTTGAAGGGGACTGGGGAGCTGTTTTTT
cdr3_aa: CASSLKGTGELFF

d_call: -
j_call: TRBJ1-5
v_call: TRBV19
clone_size: -
cdr3_nt: TGTGCCAGTTTTAAAAAGGGGCTGGGGCAGCCCCAGCATTTT
cdr3_aa: CASFKKGLGQPQHF

d_call: TRBD2
j_call: TRBJ2-5
v_call: TRBV24-1
clone_size: once
cdr3_nt: TGTGCCACCAGTGATTTTAGCGGGGCGGGAGAGACCCAGTACTTC
cdr3_aa: CATSDFSGAGETQYF

d_call: -
j_call: TRBJ1-2
v_call: TRBV5-4
clone_size: few
cdr3_nt: TGTGCCAGCAGCGCTGACAGACACTATGGCTACACCTTC
cdr3_aa: CASSADRHYGYTF

d_call: -
j_call: TRBJ2-2
v_call: TRBV18
clone_size: -
cdr3_nt: TGTGCCAGCTCACCACCAAAGGGGGCGAACACCGGGGAGCTGTTTTTT
cdr3_aa: CASSPPKGANTGELFF

d_call: TRBD2
j_call: TRBJ2-4
v_call: TRBV28
clone_size: once
cdr3_nt: TGTGCCAGCAGTTCCTTCACTAGCGGGGGGGCCGGCATTCAGTACTTC
cdr3_aa: CASSSFTSGGAGIQYF

d_call: TRBD2
j_call: TRBJ2-4
v_call: TRBV4-3
clone_size: -
cdr3_nt: TGCGCCAGCAGCGAGACGGGGGGGCAAAACATTCAGTACTTC
cdr3_aa: CASSETGGQNIQYF

d_call: -
j_call: TRBJ1-1
v_call: TRBV11-2
clone_size: -
cdr3_nt: TGTGCCAGCAGCCCACGACAGGAGAACACTGAAGCTTTCTTT
cdr3_aa: CASSPRQENTEAFF

d_call: -
j_call: TRBJ2-2
v_call: TRBV5-1
clone_size: -
cdr3_nt: TGCGCCAGCAGCTCGGGACATCTCGGGGAGCTGTTTTTT
cdr3_aa: CASSSGHLGELFF

d_call: TRBD1
j_call: TRBJ2-2
v_call: TRBV10-3
clone_size: few
cdr3_nt: TGTGCCATCAGTCCGGGACAGGGGGCTTCCGGGGAGCTGTTTTTT
cdr3_aa: CAISPGQGASGELFF

d_call: -
j_call: TRBJ2-2
v_call: TRBV30
clone_size: few
cdr3_nt: TGTGCCTGGAGTAAGGGGTGGGGCACCGGGGAGCTGTTTTTT
cdr3_aa: CAWSKGWGTGELFF

d_call: -
j_call: TRBJ1-5
v_call: TRBV19
clone_size: -
cdr3_nt: TGTGCCAGTATTAAGGGGAGAAATAGCAATCAGCCCCAGCATTTT
cdr3_aa: CASIKGRNSNQPQHF

d_call: TRBD1
j_call: TRBJ1-1
v_call: TRBV6-6
clone_size: -
cdr3_nt: TGTGCCAGCAACCGACAGGGTGACACTGAAGCTTTCTTT
cdr3_aa: CASNRQGDTEAFF

d_call: TRBD2
j_call: TRBJ2-3
v_call: TRBV2
clone_size: -
cdr3_nt: TGTGCCAGCTGCCGCGGACAGTTGATAGCGGGGGGCGGCACAGATACGCAGTATTTT
cdr3_aa: CASCRGQLIAGGGTDTQYF

d_call: -
j_call: TRBJ2-5
v_call: TRBV23-1
clone_size: -
cdr3_nt: TGCGCCAGCAGTCAATCGAGGCGATACCCTGGGAAAGAGACCCAGTACTTC
cdr3_aa: CASSQSRRYPGKETQYF

d_call: -
j_call: TRBJ2-5
v_call: TRBV7-9
clone_size: -
cdr3_nt: TGTGCCAGCAGCTGGGACACCCAAGAGACCCAGTACTTC
cdr3_aa: CASSWDTQETQYF

d_call: -
j_call: TRBJ2-3
v_call: TRBV6-2/TRBV6-3
clone_size: -
cdr3_nt: TGTGCCAGCAGTTCCTGGACAGATACGCAGTATTTT
cdr3_aa: CASSSWTDTQYF

d_call: TRBD2
j_call: TRBJ2-5
v_call: TRBV7-2
clone_size: once
cdr3_nt: TGTGCCAGCAGCTCGACTAGCGGGTTTGGGGCCCAGTACTTC
cdr3_aa: CASSSTSGFGAQYF

d_call: TRBD2
j_call: TRBJ2-4
v_call: TRBV27
clone_size: few
cdr3_nt: TGTGCCAGCAGTTTAAAGGTCCCTAGCGGGGGATTAGCCAAAAACATTCAGTACTTC
cdr3_aa: CASSLKVPSGGLAKNIQYF

d_call: -
j_call: TRBJ1-2
v_call: TRBV5-1
clone_size: -
cdr3_nt: TGCGCCAGCAGCTTGGATGGGGGAAACTATGGCTACACCTTC
cdr3_aa: CASSLDGGNYGYTF

d_call: -
j_call: TRBJ1-4
v_call: TRBV19
clone_size: -
cdr3_nt: TGTGCCAGCGAGGCACAGGGTTTGTTGGGTGAAAAACTGTTTTTT
cdr3_aa: CASEAQGLLGEKLFF

d_call: -
j_call: TRBJ1-4
v_call: TRBV3-1/TRBV3-2
clone_size: -
cdr3_nt: TGTGCCAGCCAGCGTCATGGGTCTGATGAAAAACTGTTTTTT
cdr3_aa: CASQRHGSDEKLFF

d_call: TRBD1
j_call: TRBJ2-1
v_call: TRBV5-1
clone_size: -
cdr3_nt: TGCGCCAGCAGCGTGGGGACAGGGGATTCCGGCAATGAGCAGTTCTTC
cdr3_aa: CASSVGTGDSGNEQFF

d_call: -
j_call: TRBJ1-3
v_call: TRBV5-1
clone_size: -
cdr3_nt: TGCGCCAGCAGCTCAGACTCTGGAAACACCATATATTTT
cdr3_aa: CASSSDSGNTIYF

d_call: TRBD2
j_call: TRBJ2-1
v_call: TRBV5-6
clone_size: -
cdr3_nt: TGTGCCAGTCGCCGACTAGCGGGCCTCAATGAGCAGTTCTTC
cdr3_aa: CASRRLAGLNEQFF

d_call: TRBD1
j_call: TRBJ1-4
v_call: TRBV5-1
clone_size: -
cdr3_nt: TGCGCCAGCAGCTTGGTGGTTCGGCGGCAGGGGGGGGGTGAAAAACTGTTTTTT
cdr3_aa: CASSLVVRRQGGGEKLFF

d_call: -
j_call: TRBJ2-5
v_call: TRBV18
clone_size: -
cdr3_nt: TGTGCCAGCTCACGGGACGTTAGCGGCTCTGGGGAGACCCAGTACTTC
cdr3_aa: CASSRDVSGSGETQYF

d_call: TRBD2
j_call: TRBJ2-2
v_call: TRBV5-1
clone_size: -
cdr3_nt: TGCGCCAGCAGCTTGGGGGACTACCTTTCCGGGGAGCTGTTTTTT
cdr3_aa: CASSLGDYLSGELFF

d_call: -
j_call: TRBJ2-5
v_call: TRBV5-8
clone_size: -
cdr3_nt: TGTGCCAGCAGAGATCGAGGGGATCGGGAGACCCAGTACTTC
cdr3_aa: CASRDRGDRETQYF

d_call: -
j_call: TRBJ1-2
v_call: TRBV5-4
clone_size: -
cdr3_nt: TGTGCCAGCAGCCCCCCCGCAGCAGGAAACTATGGCTACACCTTC
cdr3_aa: CASSPPAAGNYGYTF

d_call: -
j_call: TRBJ2-1
v_call: TRBV7-3
clone_size: -
cdr3_nt: TGTGCCAGCAGCACGGGGGTCAACAATGAGCAGTTCTTC
cdr3_aa: CASSTGVNNEQFF

d_call: TRBD1
j_call: TRBJ2-1
v_call: TRBV24-1
clone_size: -
cdr3_nt: TGTGCCACCAGTGGGACAGGGAAAAGCTCCTACAATGAGCAGTTCTTC
cdr3_aa: CATSGTGKSSYNEQFF

d_call: -
j_call: TRBJ1-2
v_call: TRBV9
clone_size: -
cdr3_nt: TGTGCCAGCAGCGTAGCTCCAGAAAACTATGGCTACACCTTC
cdr3_aa: CASSVAPENYGYTF

d_call: -
j_call: TRBJ2-2
v_call: TRBV14
clone_size: -
cdr3_nt: TGTGCCAGCAGCCAAGATTGGGGAACGAACACCGGGGAGCTGTTTTTT
cdr3_aa: CASSQDWGTNTGELFF